Below, 31 T cell receptor beta chains from the same sample are listed, as sequenced in a study of blood T cell repertoires in COVID-19. Profiling relied on immunoSEQ multiplex PCR, and the TCRdb table lists in-frame clones only, not all of them. This sample yields around 290,000 clones, of which roughly 89% are seen a single time; 1.5% to 2% belongs to the top ten. The sample taken for sequencing was PBMCs or T cells enriched from blood (not recorded which). The receptors originated from a woman in her thirties or forties who had recovered from COVID-19.

The chain recombines TRBV5-1 with TRBJ1-2; the D gene is possibly TRBD1 (6 bases). The CDR3 is 15 amino acids. CDR1 and CDR2 (germline): SGHRS, YFSETQ. V was pared by 4 bases and J by 3 bases, with 16 bases between. CDR3 nucleotide sequence: TGCGCCAGCAGCCCCGACTTCTCAGGGGACTATGGCTACACCTTC. Translating gives CASSPDFSGDYGYTF.

This CDR3 is CASSTPGQGPSQIYGYTF. The CDR3, as DNA: TGTGCCAGTAGTACTCCGGGACAGGGGCCTTCACAGATCTATGGCTACACCTTC. The chain has TRBV19 and TRBJ1-2, with 10 bases lining up with TRBD1. The length of the CDR3 is 18 residues. Per the germline V gene, CDR1 is LNHDA and CDR2 is SQIVND (reference sequence). V trimming: 4 bases; J trimming: 4 bases; junction bases outside the gene matches: 15.

This clone appeared once. The chain joins TRBV24-1 to TRBJ2-1, with 11 bases aligning to TRBD2. CDR1 is KGHDR, CDR2 SFDVKD, per germline. This CDR3 comprises 17 residues. V lost 3 bases and J lost 2; bases outside the gene matches: 5. The CDR3 sequence: CATSDGGTSGTYNEQFF. The CDR3, as DNA: TGTGCCACCAGTGATGGAGGGACTAGCGGCACCTACAATGAGCAGTTCTTC.

J is TRBJ2-3 and V is TRBV11-2; D perhaps matches TRBD2 (6 bases). The V end lost 4 bases, the J end lost 1 base, and 9 bases lay between the germline ends. The CDR3 runs to 14 residues. Germline CDR1 SGHAT, CDR2 FQNNGV. The CDR3 is CASSSDYRTDTQYF. As DNA, the CDR3 is TGTGCCAGCAGCTCGGACTACCGCACAGATACGCAGTATTTT.

The chain uses TRBV30 and TRBJ1-2; D possibly corresponds to TRBD1 (6 bases). V was cut by 4 bases and J by 2 bases, with 14 bases left in between. The length of the CDR3 is 14 residues. CDR1 and CDR2 from the germline V gene are GTSNPN and SVGIG (reference sequence). CDR3 amino acids: CAWTGQARNYGYTF. The CDR3 DNA reads TGTGCCTGGACGGGACAAGCTAGGAACTATGGCTACACCTTC.

The rearrangement joins TRBV7-9 to TRBJ1-3, with D unclear. The CDR3 totals 14 residues. Germline CDR1 SEHNR, CDR2 FQNEAQ (reference sequence). V lost 2 bases, J lost 4 bases, and 9 bases lay in between. The CDR3 DNA reads TGTGCCAGCAGCTTAAGGAGGGAAGGAAACACCATATATTTT. Protein: CASSLRREGNTIYF. Full variable domain (outside the CDR3, taken from reference TRBV7-9 and TRBJ1-3): DTGVSQNPRHKITKRGQNVTFRCDPISEHNRLYWYRQTLGQGPEFLTYFQNEAQLEKSRLLSDRFSAERPKGSFSTLEIQRTEQGDSAMYLCASSLRREGNTIYFGEGSWLTVV.

This chain links TRBV19 with TRBJ1-1; 7 bases line up with TRBD1. From germline, CDR1 is LNHDA and CDR2 SQIVND (reference sequence). The CDR3 is made up of 14 amino acids. Trimming took 5 bases from V and 5 from J; bases not matched to a gene: 8. Here the CDR3 reads CASSGEQGRTEAFF. The CDR3 DNA follows: TGTGCCAGTAGTGGTGAACAGGGGAGGACTGAAGCTTTCTTT. The variable domain in full, with the rest retrieved from reference TRBV19 and TRBJ1-1, is DGGITQSPKYLFRKEGQNVTLSCEQNLNHDAMYWYRQDPGQGLRLIYYSQIVNDFQKGDIAEGYSVSREKKESFPLTVTSAQKNPTAFYLCASSGEQGRTEAFFGQGTRLTVV.

The V gene is TRBV6-5, the J gene TRBJ1-5; D unresolved. The CDR3 runs to 14 residues. The germline V and J ends were trimmed by 7 bases and 3 bases, with 13 bases remaining between them. Germline V gene data show CDR1 as MNHEY and CDR2 as SVGAGI. DNA for the CDR3: TGTGCCAGCAAGTCGGAGAGGATCAATCAGCCCCAGCATTTT. It is translated as CASKSERINQPQHF.

This rearrangement joins TRBV7-9 to TRBJ2-7; perhaps TRBD2 as D (5 bases). V lost 5 bases, J lost 10 bases, and 21 bases lay in between. Germline V gene lookup returns CDR1 SEHNR and CDR2 FQNEAQ (reference sequence). The CDR3 covers 14 residues. CDR3 protein: CASSEEVTGGRQYF. The CDR3 DNA sequence: TGTGCCAGCAGCGAAGAGGTCACTGGAGGCAGACAGTACTTC.

The rearrangement links TRBV24-1 to TRBJ2-2, with D tentatively TRBD2 (6 bases). V was clipped by 6 bases and J by 2 bases, with 18 bases between them. In germline, CDR1 is KGHDR, CDR2 SFDVKD. This CDR3 contains 17 residues. The DNA of the CDR3 is TGTGCCACCAGTACGGCGGAGGGAGGTCGCAACACCGGGGAGCTGTTTTTT. Its protein product is CATSTAEGGRNTGELFF.

The rearrangement joins TRBV7-9 to TRBJ2-2; 7 nucleotides match TRBD2. Per the germline V gene, CDR1 is SEHNR and CDR2 is FQNEAQ (reference sequence). The CDR3 contains 17 residues. V lost 4 bases to trimming and J lost 7 bases; unmatched junction nucleotides: 15. The CDR3 loop reads CASSSGLIAGEDGELFF. As DNA, the CDR3 is TGTGCCAGCAGCTCTGGTTTAATCGCGGGAGAGGACGGGGAGCTGTTTTTT.

The V call is TRBV3-1 (or the pseudogene TRBV3-2), the J call TRBJ2-1, with 9 positions matching TRBD2. With 7 bases clipped from V and 8 bases from J, the junction kept 9 bases outside the gene matches. The CDR3 contains 14 residues. The germline V gene has CDR1 LGHDT and CDR2 YNNKEL (reference sequence). The CDR3 bases are TGTGCCAGCATCCCGGCGGGAGGGCCGGATGAGCAGTTCTTC. Protein sequence: CASIPAGGPDEQFF.

The chain joins TRBV19 to TRBJ1-5, with a tentative D call TRBD1 (5 bases). The V gene's germline CDR1 is LNHDA and CDR2 SQIVND (reference sequence). V dropped 3 bases and J dropped 4 bases, with 10 bases sitting between them. The CDR3 loop spans 14 amino acids. CDR3 sequence reads: CASSIPGSNQPQHF. The CDR3 nucleotides are TGTGCCAGTAGTATCCCAGGGTCTAATCAGCCCCAGCATTTT.

This clone was seen a single time. The chain links TRBV30 to TRBJ1-4, with 7 bases lining up with TRBD1. J gave up 8 bases and V 7 bases, and 10 bases lay outside the gene matches. This CDR3 comprises 13 residues. The germline CDR1 and CDR2 sequences are GTSNPN and SVGIG (reference sequence). CDR3: CASQQGRKEKLFF. CDR3 sequence (DNA): TGTGCCTCGCAACAGGGGAGAAAGGAAAAACTGTTTTTT.

The chain uses TRBV7-9 and TRBJ2-7; D is perhaps TRBD2 (5 bases). CDR3 size: 12 residues. The germline V gene encodes CDR1 SEHNR and CDR2 FQNEAQ (reference sequence). Trimming stripped 5 bases from V and 1 base from J, with 6 bases between. Written as DNA, the CDR3 is TGTGCCAGCAGCCGGGAATCCTACGAGCAGTACTTC. Translated, it gives CASSRESYEQYF.

In this sample, this clone turned up a few times. The chain joins TRBV5-1 to TRBJ1-4, with D unresolved. The V gene lost 3 bases and the J gene lost 4 bases, with 4 bases spanning the gap. The CDR3 sequence is 12 residues long. Germline CDR1 is SGHRS and CDR2 is YFSETQ. CDR3 sequence reads: CASSSYNEKLFF. The DNA for the CDR3 is TGCGCCAGCAGCTCTTATAATGAAAAACTGTTTTTT.

V gene TRBV5-4 combines with J gene TRBJ1-1; D might be TRBD1 (5 bases). Germline V gives CDR1 SGHNT, CDR2 YYREEE (reference sequence). The CDR3 consists of 14 residues. Deletions cut 0 bases from V and 4 bases from J, with 10 bases between. CDR3 loop: CASSLAGRATEAFF. The CDR3 nucleotides read TGTGCCAGCAGCTTGGCCGGCAGGGCCACTGAAGCTTTCTTT.

CDR3 bases: TGTGCTAGTGGTCCGGGACTAGCGAACACAGATACGCAGTATTTT. Protein sequence: CASGPGLANTDTQYF. The rearrangement links TRBV12-5 to TRBJ2-3, with 10 bases lining up with TRBD2. In germline, CDR1 is LGHNT, CDR2 FRNRAP. The ends lost 5 bases at V and 2 bases at J; junction bases unmatched: 4. The CDR3 consists of 15 residues.

This chain connects TRBV27 to TRBJ1-2, with D possibly matching TRBD1 (5 bases). The CDR3 is 15 amino acids. Germline V gene sequence: CDR1 MNHEY, CDR2 SMNVEV (reference sequence). The V end was cut by 5 bases, the J end by 2 bases, with 15 bases between. CDR3 region: CASSRGDGSNYGYTF. CDR3 sequence (DNA): TGTGCCAGCAGTCGGGGGGACGGATCCAACTATGGCTACACCTTC.

This clone has a single count. The gene calls are TRBV11-3 and TRBJ1-1, with TRBD1 as a possible D gene (5 bases). Germline CDR1 and CDR2: SGHNT and YENEEA. This CDR3 spans 13 amino acids. The V and J ends lost 8 bases and 1 base respectively, with 11 bases between them. The CDR3 reads CASARGGNTEAFF. The CDR3 DNA follows: TGTGCCAGCGCCCGGGGGGGGAACACTGAAGCTTTCTTT.

The rearrangement joins TRBV5-4 to TRBJ1-3; 7 bases match TRBD1. The CDR3 length is 16 residues. Germline trimming cut 2 bases from V and 0 bases from J; bases unmatched to any gene: 5. Germline V gene sequence: CDR1 SGHNT, CDR2 YYREEE (reference sequence). CDR3 loop: CASSFLDRSSGNTIYF. In DNA, the CDR3 is TGTGCCAGCAGCTTCCTGGACAGGAGCTCTGGAAACACCATATATTTT. Using reference TRBV5-4 and TRBJ1-3 for the parts outside the CDR3, the full variable domain is ETGVTQSPTHLIKTRGQQVTLRCSSQSGHNTVSWYQQALGQGPQFIFQYYREEENGRGNFPPRFSGLQFPNYSSELNVNALELDDSALYLCASSFLDRSSGNTIYFGEGSWLTVV.

There are a few counts of this clone. The sample holds other DNA sequences that translate to the same CDR3. This chain links TRBV18 with TRBJ2-3, with D possibly being TRBD2 (5 bases). V lost 3 bases, J lost 0 bases, and 7 bases lay in between. This CDR3 has 14 amino acids. Looked up from germline, CDR1 is KGHSH and CDR2 is LQKENI. The CDR3 is CASSPRTSTDTQYF. In DNA, the CDR3 is TGTGCCAGCTCACCGCGGACTAGCACAGATACGCAGTATTTT.

V usage is TRBV7-3 and J usage is TRBJ1-1, with a tentative D call TRBD1 (5 bases). Between the trimmed V and J ends, which lost 2 bases and 2 bases, there was a span of 9 bases. Germline CDR1 reads SGHTA; CDR2 reads FQGTGA. The CDR3 runs to 14 residues. The CDR3 reads CASSLGRDNTEAFF. The CDR3 DNA is TGTGCCAGCAGCTTAGGCAGGGATAACACTGAAGCTTTCTTT.

This chain connects TRBV5-6 to TRBJ1-4; D gene uncertain. The V end was cut by 0 bases, the J end by 5 bases, with 11 bases between. This CDR3 spans 15 amino acids. Germline-derived CDR1 and CDR2 are SGHDT and YYEEEE. This chain's CDR3 is CASSLEHRQNEKLFF. The CDR3 coding sequence is TGTGCCAGCAGCTTGGAGCACAGACAAAATGAAAAACTGTTTTTT.

The rearrangement uses TRBV7-3 and TRBJ2-3; 7 nucleotides agree with TRBD2. The CDR3 is made up of 15 amino acids. V shed 5 bases, J shed 6 bases, and the junction held 11 bases outside the gene matches. The germline V gene has CDR1 SGHTA and CDR2 FQGTGA. The CDR3 region is CASSPLGTTGDTQYF. Here the CDR3 DNA reads TGTGCCAGCAGCCCCCTAGGGACTACTGGGGATACGCAGTATTTT.

This clone has just one count. V usage is TRBV19 and J usage is TRBJ1-2, with a tentative D call TRBD1 (6 bases). Trimming cost V 6 bases and J 0 bases, with 14 bases left between them. The CDR3 runs to 15 residues. Germline CDR1 LNHDA, CDR2 SQIVND (reference sequence). CDR3 residues: CASRTSGATNYGYTF. CDR3 nucleotide sequence: TGTGCCAGTAGGACTTCAGGGGCGACTAACTATGGCTACACCTTC.

J is TRBJ2-1 and V is TRBV30; 12 bases are a match to TRBD2. Germline V gene data show CDR1 as GTSNPN and CDR2 as SVGIG (reference sequence). The V segment lost 5 bases and the J segment 9 bases; nucleotides outside the gene matches: 5. The CDR3 consists of 13 residues. CDR3 region: CAWQTSGGREQFF. The CDR3 DNA follows: TGTGCCTGGCAGACTAGCGGGGGTCGTGAGCAGTTCTTC.

The chain uses TRBV4-1 and TRBJ1-4; D is uncertain. Germline V gene sequence: CDR1 MGHRA, CDR2 YSYEKL. V was shortened by 0 bases and J by 8 bases, with 13 bases between the two germline ends. The CDR3 runs 15 residues. This CDR3 reads CASSQEPGIGEKLFF. Written as DNA, the CDR3 is TGCGCCAGCAGCCAAGAACCCGGGATAGGGGAAAAACTGTTTTTT.

The table lists this clone with a few counts. The V gene is TRBV2, the J gene TRBJ2-7; 7 positions agree with TRBD2. There are 14 residues in the CDR3. Germline trimming cut 5 bases from V and 4 bases from J; bases unmatched to any gene: 8. CDR1 is SNHLY, CDR2 FYNNEI, per germline. CDR3 nucleotide sequence: TGTGCCAGCAGTCCCATGGGGAGGGGATACGAGCAGTACTTC. Translation gives CASSPMGRGYEQYF.

The V and J genes are TRBV29-1 and TRBJ1-1; 9 nucleotides align to TRBD1. Germline CDR1 SQVTM, CDR2 ANQGSEA. Germline trimming cut 7 bases from V and 1 base from J; bases unmatched to any gene: 13. This CDR3 contains 16 residues. The CDR3 sequence is CSATRGTGLGNTEAFF. CDR3 DNA: TGCAGCGCTACTCGAGGGACAGGGCTCGGGAACACTGAAGCTTTCTTT.

The chain combines TRBV12-3 or TRBV12-4 with TRBJ1-1; D might be TRBD1 (6 bases). Trimming pared 2 bases from V and 5 bases from J, leaving 9 bases between. This CDR3 contains 13 residues. In nucleotides, the CDR3 is TGTGCCAGCAGTTTATCCCAGGGGACTGAAGCTTTCTTT. Protein product: CASSLSQGTEAFF.